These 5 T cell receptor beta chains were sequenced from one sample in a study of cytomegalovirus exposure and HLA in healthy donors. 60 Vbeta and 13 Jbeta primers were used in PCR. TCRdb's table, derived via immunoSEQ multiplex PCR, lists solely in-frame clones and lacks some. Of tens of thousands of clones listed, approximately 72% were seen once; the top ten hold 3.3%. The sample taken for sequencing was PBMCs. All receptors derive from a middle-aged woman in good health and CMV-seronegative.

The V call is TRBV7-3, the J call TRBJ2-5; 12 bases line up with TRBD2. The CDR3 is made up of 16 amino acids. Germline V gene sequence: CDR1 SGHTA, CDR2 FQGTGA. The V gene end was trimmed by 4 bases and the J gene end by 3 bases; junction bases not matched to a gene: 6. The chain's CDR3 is CASSSRTSGTKETQYF. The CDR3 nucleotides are TGTGCCAGCAGCTCCCGGACTAGCGGGACAAAAGAGACCCAGTACTTC. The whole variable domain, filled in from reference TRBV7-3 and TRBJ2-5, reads GAGVSQTPSNKVTEKGKYVELRCDPISGHTALYWYRQSLGQGPEFLIYFQGTGAADDSGLPNDRFFAVRPEGSVSTLKIQRTERGDSAVYLCASSSRTSGTKETQYFGPGTRLLVL.

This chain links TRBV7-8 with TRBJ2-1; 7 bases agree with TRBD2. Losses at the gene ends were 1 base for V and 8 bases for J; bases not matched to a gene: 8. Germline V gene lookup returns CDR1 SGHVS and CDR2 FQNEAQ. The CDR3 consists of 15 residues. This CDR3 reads CASSLGGSRIHEQFF. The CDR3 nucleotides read TGTGCCAGCAGCTTAGGCGGGAGCAGGATTCATGAGCAGTTCTTC.

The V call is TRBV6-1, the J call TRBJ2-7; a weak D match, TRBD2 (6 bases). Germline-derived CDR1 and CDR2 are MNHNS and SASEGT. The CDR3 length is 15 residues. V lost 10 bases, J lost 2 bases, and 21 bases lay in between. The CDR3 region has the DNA TGTGCCACGCGTTTATCACGGGAGATTACCTACGAGCAGTACTTC. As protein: CATRLSREITYEQYF.

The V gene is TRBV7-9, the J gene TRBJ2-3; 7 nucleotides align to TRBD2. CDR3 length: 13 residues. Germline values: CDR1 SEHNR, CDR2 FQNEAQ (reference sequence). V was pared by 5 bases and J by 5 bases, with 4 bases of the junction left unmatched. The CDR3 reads CASSASGEDTQYF. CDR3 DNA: TGTGCCAGCAGCGCTAGCGGAGAAGATACGCAGTATTTT.

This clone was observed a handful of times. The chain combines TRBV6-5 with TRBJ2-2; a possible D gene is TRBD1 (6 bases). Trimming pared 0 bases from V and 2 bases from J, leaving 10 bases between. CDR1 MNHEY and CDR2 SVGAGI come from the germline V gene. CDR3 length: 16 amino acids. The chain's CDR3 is CASSYSRGGNTGELFF. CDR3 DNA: TGTGCCAGCAGTTACTCGAGAGGGGGAAACACCGGGGAGCTGTTTTTT.